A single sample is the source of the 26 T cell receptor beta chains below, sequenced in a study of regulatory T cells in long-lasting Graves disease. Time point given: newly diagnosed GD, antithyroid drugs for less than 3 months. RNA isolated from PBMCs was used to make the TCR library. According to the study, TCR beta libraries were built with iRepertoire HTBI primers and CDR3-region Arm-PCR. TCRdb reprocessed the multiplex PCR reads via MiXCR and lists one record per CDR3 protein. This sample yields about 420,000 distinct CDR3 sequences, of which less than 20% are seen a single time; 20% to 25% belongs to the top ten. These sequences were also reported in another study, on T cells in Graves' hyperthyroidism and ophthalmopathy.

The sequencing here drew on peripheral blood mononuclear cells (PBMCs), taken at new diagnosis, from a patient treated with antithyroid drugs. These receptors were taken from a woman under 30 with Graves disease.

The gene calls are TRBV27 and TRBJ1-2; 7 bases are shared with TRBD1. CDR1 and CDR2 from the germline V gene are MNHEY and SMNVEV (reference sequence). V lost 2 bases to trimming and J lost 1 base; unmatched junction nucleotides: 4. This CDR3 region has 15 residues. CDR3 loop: CASSLKGTVNYGYTF. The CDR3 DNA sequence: TGTGCCAGCAGTTTAAAGGGGACAGTTAACTATGGCTACACCTTC.

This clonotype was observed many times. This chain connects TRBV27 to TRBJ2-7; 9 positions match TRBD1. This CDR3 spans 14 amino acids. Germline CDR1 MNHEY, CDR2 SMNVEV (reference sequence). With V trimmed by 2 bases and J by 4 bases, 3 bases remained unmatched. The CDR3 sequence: CASSLTGGGYEQYF. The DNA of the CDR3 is TGTGCCAGCAGTTTAACAGGGGGCGGGTACGAGCAGTACTTC.

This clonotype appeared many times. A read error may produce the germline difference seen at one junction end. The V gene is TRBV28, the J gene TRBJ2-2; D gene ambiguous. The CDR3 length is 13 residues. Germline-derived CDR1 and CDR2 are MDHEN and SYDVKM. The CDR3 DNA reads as TGCGCCAGCAGTTTTTCTAGCACCGGGGAGCTGTTTTTT. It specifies CASSFSSTGELFF.

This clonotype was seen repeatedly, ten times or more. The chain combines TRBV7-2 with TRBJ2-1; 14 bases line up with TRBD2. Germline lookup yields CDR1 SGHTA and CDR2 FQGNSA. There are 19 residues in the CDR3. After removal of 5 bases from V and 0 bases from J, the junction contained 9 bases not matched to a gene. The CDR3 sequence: CASSPGQGTSGSSYNEQFF. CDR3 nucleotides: TGTGCCAGCAGCCCCGGACAGGGGACTAGCGGGAGCTCCTACAATGAGCAGTTCTTC.

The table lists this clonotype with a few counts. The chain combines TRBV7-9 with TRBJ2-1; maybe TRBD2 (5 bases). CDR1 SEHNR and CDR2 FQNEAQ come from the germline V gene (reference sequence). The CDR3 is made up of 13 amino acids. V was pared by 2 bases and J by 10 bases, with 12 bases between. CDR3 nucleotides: TGTGCCAGCAGCTTAAGCCTAGCTCAAGAGCAGTTCTTC. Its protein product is CASSLSLAQEQFF.

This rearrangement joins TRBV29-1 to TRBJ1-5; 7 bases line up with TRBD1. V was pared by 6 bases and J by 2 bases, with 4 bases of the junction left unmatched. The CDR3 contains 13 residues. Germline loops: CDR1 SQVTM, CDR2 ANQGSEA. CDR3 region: CSVGTDGNQPQHF. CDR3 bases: TGCAGCGTCGGGACAGACGGCAATCAGCCCCAGCATTTT.

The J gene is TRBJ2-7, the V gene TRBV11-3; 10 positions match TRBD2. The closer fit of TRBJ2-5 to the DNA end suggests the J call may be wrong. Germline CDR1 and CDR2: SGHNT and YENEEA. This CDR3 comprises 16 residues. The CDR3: CASSTGPLAGEETQYF. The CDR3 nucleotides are TGTGCCAGCAGTACAGGACCGCTAGCGGGAGAAGAGACCCAGTACTTC.

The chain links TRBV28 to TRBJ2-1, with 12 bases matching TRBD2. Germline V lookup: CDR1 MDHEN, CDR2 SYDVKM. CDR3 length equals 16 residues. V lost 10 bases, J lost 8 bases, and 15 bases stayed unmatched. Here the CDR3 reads CATNAPSGRALDEQFF. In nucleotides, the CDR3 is TGTGCCACAAACGCCCCTAGCGGGAGGGCCCTGGATGAGCAGTTCTTC.

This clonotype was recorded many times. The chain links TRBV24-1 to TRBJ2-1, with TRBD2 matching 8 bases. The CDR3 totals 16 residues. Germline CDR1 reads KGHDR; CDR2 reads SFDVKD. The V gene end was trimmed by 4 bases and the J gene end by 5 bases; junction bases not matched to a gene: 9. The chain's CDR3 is CATSDQRGRFDNEQFF. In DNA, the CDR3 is TGTGCCACCAGTGACCAGCGGGGGAGGTTCGACAATGAGCAGTTCTTC.

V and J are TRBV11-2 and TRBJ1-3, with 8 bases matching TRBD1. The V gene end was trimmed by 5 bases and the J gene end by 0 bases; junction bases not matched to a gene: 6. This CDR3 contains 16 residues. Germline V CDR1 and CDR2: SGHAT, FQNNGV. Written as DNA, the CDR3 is TGTGCCAGCAGCAAACCGGGACAGGACTCTGGAAACACCATATATTTT. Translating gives CASSKPGQDSGNTIYF.

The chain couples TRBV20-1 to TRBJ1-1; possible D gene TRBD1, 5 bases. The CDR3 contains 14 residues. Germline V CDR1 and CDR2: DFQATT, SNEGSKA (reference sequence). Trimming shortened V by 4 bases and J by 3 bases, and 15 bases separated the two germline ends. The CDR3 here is CSATFWGMDTEAFF. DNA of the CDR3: TGCAGTGCTACCTTCTGGGGGATGGACACTGAAGCTTTCTTT.

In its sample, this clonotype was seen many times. Written as DNA, the CDR3 is TGTGCCAGCAGCTTATATGGGGGGCCACAGGGGGGCGAGCAGTACTTC. Translation: CASSLYGGPQGGEQYF. The chain carries TRBV7-9 and TRBJ2-7; TRBD1 matches 8 bases. Losses at the gene ends were 2 bases for V and 6 bases for J; bases not matched to a gene: 12. The CDR3 is 16 amino acids. Germline V gene sequence: CDR1 SEHNR, CDR2 FQNEAQ (reference sequence).

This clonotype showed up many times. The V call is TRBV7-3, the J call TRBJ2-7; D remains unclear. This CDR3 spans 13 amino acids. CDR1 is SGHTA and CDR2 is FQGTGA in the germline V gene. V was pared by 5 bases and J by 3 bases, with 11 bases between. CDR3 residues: CASSPARHYEQYF. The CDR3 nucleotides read TGTGCCAGCAGCCCCGCCCGCCACTACGAGCAGTACTTC.

The CDR3 protein is CATSDWGQSDTQYF. The CDR3 coding sequence is TGTGCCACCAGTGATTGGGGTCAGTCAGATACGCAGTATTTT. The chain couples TRBV24-1 to TRBJ2-3; D gene unclear. Germline CDR1 and CDR2: KGHDR and SFDVKD. V lost 2 bases, J lost 4 bases, and 9 bases lay in between. The CDR3 covers 14 residues.

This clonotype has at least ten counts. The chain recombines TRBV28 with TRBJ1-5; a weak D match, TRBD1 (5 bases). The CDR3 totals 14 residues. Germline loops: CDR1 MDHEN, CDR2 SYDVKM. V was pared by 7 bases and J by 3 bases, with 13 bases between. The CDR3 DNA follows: TGTGCCAGCACCCGGCGGGGCCTCAATCAGCCCCAGCATTTT. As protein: CASTRRGLNQPQHF. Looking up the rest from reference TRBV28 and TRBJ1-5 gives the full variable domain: DVKVTQSSRYLVKRTGEKVFLECVQDMDHENMFWYRQDPGLGLRLIYFSYDVKMKEKGDIPEGYSVSREKKERFSLILESASTNQTSMYLCASTRRGLNQPQHFGDGTRLSIL.

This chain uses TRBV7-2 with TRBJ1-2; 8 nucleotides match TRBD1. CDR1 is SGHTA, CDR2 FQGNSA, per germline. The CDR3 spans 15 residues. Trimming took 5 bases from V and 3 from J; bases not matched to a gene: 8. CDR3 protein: CASSLIYRGDYGYTF. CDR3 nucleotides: TGTGCCAGCAGCCTTATTTACAGGGGGGACTATGGCTACACCTTC.

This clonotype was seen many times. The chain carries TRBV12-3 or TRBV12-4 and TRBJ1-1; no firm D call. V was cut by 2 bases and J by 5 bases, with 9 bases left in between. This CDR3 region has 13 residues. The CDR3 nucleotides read TGTGCCAGCAGTTTAAGTTTGGGGACTGAAGCTTTCTTT. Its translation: CASSLSLGTEAFF.

The CDR3 DNA reads as TGCAGTGCTCCTCGCGGGACTAGCGAATACGAGCAGTACTTC. Translated: CSAPRGTSEYEQYF. The gene calls are TRBV20-1 and TRBJ2-7, with 10 bases matching TRBD2. V shed 5 bases, J shed 4 bases, and the junction held 8 bases outside the gene matches. The CDR3 covers 14 residues. Germline V gene lookup returns CDR1 DFQATT and CDR2 SNEGSKA (reference sequence).

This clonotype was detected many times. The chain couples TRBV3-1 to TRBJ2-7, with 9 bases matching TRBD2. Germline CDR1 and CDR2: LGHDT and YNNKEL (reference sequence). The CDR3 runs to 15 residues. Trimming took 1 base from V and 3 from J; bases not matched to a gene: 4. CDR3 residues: CASSQGLAELYEQYF. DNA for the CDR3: TGTGCCAGCAGCCAAGGACTAGCGGAACTCTACGAGCAGTACTTC.

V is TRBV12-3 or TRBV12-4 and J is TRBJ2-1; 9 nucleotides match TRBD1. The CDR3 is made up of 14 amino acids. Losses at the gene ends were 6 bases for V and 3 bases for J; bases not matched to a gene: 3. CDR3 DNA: TGTGCCAGCAGATCGACAGGGGGCTACAATGAGCAGTTCTTC. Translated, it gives CASRSTGGYNEQFF.

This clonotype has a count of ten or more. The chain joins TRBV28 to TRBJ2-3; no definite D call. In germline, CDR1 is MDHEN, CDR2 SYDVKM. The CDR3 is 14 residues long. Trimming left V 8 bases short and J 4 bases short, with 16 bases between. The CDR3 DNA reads TGTGCCAGCTCAGTTGAGCCCAGATCAGATACGCAGTATTTT. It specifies CASSVEPRSDTQYF.

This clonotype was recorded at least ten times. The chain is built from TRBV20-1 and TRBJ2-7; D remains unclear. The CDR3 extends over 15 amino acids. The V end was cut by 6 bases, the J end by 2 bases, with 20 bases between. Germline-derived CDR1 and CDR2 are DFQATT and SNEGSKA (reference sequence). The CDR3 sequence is CSANPDGVLTYEQYF. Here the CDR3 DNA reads TGCAGTGCCAACCCTGACGGAGTATTAACCTACGAGCAGTACTTC.

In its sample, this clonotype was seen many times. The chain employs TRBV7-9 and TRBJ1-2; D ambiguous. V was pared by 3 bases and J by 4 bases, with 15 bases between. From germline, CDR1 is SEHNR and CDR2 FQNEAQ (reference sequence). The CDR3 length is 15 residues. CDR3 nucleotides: TGTGCCAGCAGCTTCGATCCCTCATTTCGCTATGGCTACACCTTC. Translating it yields CASSFDPSFRYGYTF.

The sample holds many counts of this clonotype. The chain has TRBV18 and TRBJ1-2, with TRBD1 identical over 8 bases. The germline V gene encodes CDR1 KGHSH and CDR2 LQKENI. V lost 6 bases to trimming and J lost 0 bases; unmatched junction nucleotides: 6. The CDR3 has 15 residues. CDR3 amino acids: CASSRTGSSNYGYTF. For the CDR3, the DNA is TGTGCCAGCTCGCGGACAGGGTCGTCTAACTATGGCTACACCTTC.

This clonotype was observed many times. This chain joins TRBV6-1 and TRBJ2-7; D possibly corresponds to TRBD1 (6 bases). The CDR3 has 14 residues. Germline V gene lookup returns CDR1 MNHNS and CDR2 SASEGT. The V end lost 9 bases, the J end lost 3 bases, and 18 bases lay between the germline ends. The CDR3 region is CASTLRDINYEQYF. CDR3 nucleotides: TGTGCCAGTACTCTCCGGGACATCAACTACGAGCAGTACTTC.

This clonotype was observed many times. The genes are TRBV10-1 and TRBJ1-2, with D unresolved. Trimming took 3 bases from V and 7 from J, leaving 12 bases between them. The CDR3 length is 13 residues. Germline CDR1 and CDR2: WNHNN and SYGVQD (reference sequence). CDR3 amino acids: CASSDQPRGGYTF. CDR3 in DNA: TGCGCCAGCAGTGATCAACCTCGGGGTGGCTACACCTTC.